Listed here are 8 T cell receptor beta chains from one sample, sequenced in a study of blood T cell repertoires in COVID-19. This table comes from immunoSEQ multiplex PCR, and its TCRdb copy is limited to in-frame clones, with some not included. The sample includes about 480,000 clones, nearly 90% of them seen just once. Specimen: peripheral blood. The source is a man in his late teens or twenties with COVID-19, enrolled during active disease.

The J gene is TRBJ2-7, the V gene TRBV5-1, with 9 bases matching TRBD1. The CDR3 is 15 amino acids. Germline CDR1 and CDR2: SGHRS and YFSETQ. After removal of 7 bases from V and 2 bases from J, the junction contained 10 bases not matched to a gene. The CDR3 protein is CASALAGTGTYEQYF. The CDR3 coding sequence is TGCGCCAGCGCCCTGGCCGGGACAGGGACCTACGAGCAGTACTTC.

The gene calls are TRBV7-8 and TRBJ2-2; D is perhaps TRBD2 (5 bases). The CDR3 has 15 residues. From germline, CDR1 is SGHVS and CDR2 FQNEAQ. The ends were cut back, 4 bases at V and 4 bases at J, with 13 bases in the middle. In DNA, the CDR3 is TGTGCCAGCAGCTCATCTCGCGGGTTCACCGGGGAGCTGTTTTTT. It translates to CASSSSRGFTGELFF.

The rearrangement links TRBV3-1 (or the pseudogene TRBV3-2) to TRBJ1-6; D remains ambiguous. Germline-derived CDR1 and CDR2 are LGHDT and YNNKEL (reference sequence). V shed 2 bases and J shed 8 bases, with 7 bases lying between them. The length of the CDR3 is 13 residues. The chain's CDR3 is CASSQPRDSPLHF. CDR3 in DNA: TGTGCCAGCAGCCAACCGAGGGATTCACCCCTCCACTTT.

This chain uses TRBV18 with TRBJ2-1, with D unresolved. This CDR3 contains 14 residues. Germline V gives CDR1 KGHSH, CDR2 LQKENI. V gave up 5 bases and J gave up 5 bases, with 13 bases separating them. As DNA, the CDR3 is TGTGCCAGCTCATTTTTGACACCGAACAATGAGCAGTTCTTC. It yields the protein CASSFLTPNNEQFF.

The rearrangement links TRBV10-3 to TRBJ1-1; TRBD1 is a possible D gene (5 bases). The V end was cut by 6 bases, the J end by 2 bases, with 7 bases between. The CDR3 totals 12 residues. Per germline, CDR1 ENHRY and CDR2 SYGVKD. The chain's CDR3 is CAIRGGNTEAFF. CDR3 bases: TGTGCCATCAGGGGGGGAAACACTGAAGCTTTCTTT.

The chain links TRBV6-4 to TRBJ2-7, with 8 bases that match TRBD1. The junction had 9 bases not matched to a gene; V was cut back by 0 bases and J by 2 bases. This CDR3 spans 17 amino acids. Germline loops: CDR1 MRHNA, CDR2 SNTAGT. The CDR3 bases are TGTGCCAGCAGTGACTCTCGTATAGGACAGGGACCCTACGAGCAGTACTTC. Translating gives CASSDSRIGQGPYEQYF.

V usage is TRBV5-1 and J usage is TRBJ1-2, with D uncertain. V was shortened by 0 bases and J by 4 bases, with 16 bases between the two germline ends. CDR1 is SGHRS and CDR2 is YFSETQ in the germline V gene. The CDR3 is made up of 16 amino acids. The CDR3 DNA reads as TGCGCCAGCAGCTTGGAAACGAACAGCTTGGGCTATGGCTACACCTTC. Its protein is CASSLETNSLGYGYTF.

This chain connects TRBV5-1 to TRBJ1-1, with no clear D. V was trimmed by 5 bases and J by 3 bases, leaving 8 bases between them. This CDR3 has 12 residues. CDR1 is SGHRS and CDR2 is YFSETQ in the germline V gene. Written as DNA, the CDR3 is TGCGCCAGCAGTTACGGGGACACTGAAGCTTTCTTT. It yields the protein CASSYGDTEAFF.